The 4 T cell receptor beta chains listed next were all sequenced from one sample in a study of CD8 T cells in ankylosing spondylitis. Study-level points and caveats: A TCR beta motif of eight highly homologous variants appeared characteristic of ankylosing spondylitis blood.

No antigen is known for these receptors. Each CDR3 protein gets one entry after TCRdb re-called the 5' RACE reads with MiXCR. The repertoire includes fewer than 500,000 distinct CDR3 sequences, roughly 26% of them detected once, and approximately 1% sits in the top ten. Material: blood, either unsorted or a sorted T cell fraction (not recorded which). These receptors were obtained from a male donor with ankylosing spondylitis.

CDR3 DNA sequence: TGTGCCTGGAAGAAGGACAGTAACACTGAAGCTTTCTTT. It translates to CAWKKDSNTEAFF. The chain recombines TRBV30 with TRBJ1-1; maybe TRBD1 (6 bases). CDR1 is GTSNPN, CDR2 SVGIG, per germline (reference sequence). The CDR3 spans 13 residues. V gave up 4 bases and J gave up 2 bases, with 11 bases separating them.

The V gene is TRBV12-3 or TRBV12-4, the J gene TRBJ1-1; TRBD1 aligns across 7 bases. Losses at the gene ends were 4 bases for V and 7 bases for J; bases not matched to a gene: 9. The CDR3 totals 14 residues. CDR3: CASSYRGISIEAFF. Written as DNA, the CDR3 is TGTGCCAGCAGTTACAGGGGAATTAGTATTGAAGCTTTCTTT.

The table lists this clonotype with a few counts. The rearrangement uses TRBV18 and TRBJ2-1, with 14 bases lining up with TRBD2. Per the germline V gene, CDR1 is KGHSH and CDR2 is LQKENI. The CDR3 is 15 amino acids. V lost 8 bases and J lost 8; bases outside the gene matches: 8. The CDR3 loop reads CASTLGLAGGHEQFF. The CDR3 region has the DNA TGTGCCAGCACCTTAGGACTAGCGGGAGGACATGAGCAGTTCTTC.

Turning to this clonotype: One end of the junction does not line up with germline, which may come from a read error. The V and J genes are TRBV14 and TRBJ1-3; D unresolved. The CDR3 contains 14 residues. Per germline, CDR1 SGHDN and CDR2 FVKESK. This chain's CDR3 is CASSQGSAGTTIYF. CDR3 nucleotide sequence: TGTGCCAGCAGCCAAGGGAGCGCGGGAACCACCATATATTTT.